The next 8 T cell receptor beta chains were all read from a single sample in a study of graft-versus-host responses after intestinal transplantation. The study plated about 200,000 CFSE-labeled responders with about 200,000 irradiated, violet-dye-labeled stimulators. TCRdb's table, derived via immunoSEQ multiplex PCR, lists solely in-frame clones and lacks some. Seen here are 20,000 to 25,000 clones, just under 45% observed once, and the top ten hold approximately 1.4%. Material: alloreactive CD8+ T cells from a mixed lymphocyte reaction culture, obtained before transplantation. Subset indicated: CFSE-low proliferating T cells sorted from approximately six-day pre-transplant mixed lymphocyte reaction (GvH or HvG direction). All receptors derive from a human patient who was an organ donor for intestinal transplantation.

This clone was counted a single time. The chain combines TRBV21-1 with TRBJ2-2; the D call in the table, TRBD2, was not verified against the DNA. TRBV21-1 has pseudogene status. This CDR3 spans 15 amino acids. DNA of the CDR3: TGTGCCAGCAGCCCCGGGAAACAGAGCACCGGGGAGCTGTTTTTT. Protein sequence: CASSPGKQSTGELFF.

The sample holds a few counts of this clone. This chain's CDR3 is CSVELGRAYEQYF. The CDR3 region has the DNA TGCAGCGTTGAATTGGGACGGGCCTACGAGCAGTACTTC. This chain links TRBV29-1 with TRBJ2-7; either TRBD1 or TRBD2 may fit D (5 bases each). V was cut by 2 bases and J by 2 bases, with 10 bases left in between. The germline V gene encodes CDR1 SQVTM and CDR2 ANQGSEA. The CDR3 has 13 amino acids.

The rearrangement links TRBV21-1 to TRBJ1-2. TRBV21-1 is tagged as a pseudogene. The CDR3 is 15 residues long. The CDR3 DNA reads TGTGCCAGCAGCACTCGGGACGTTCTTAACTATGGCTACACCTTC. It codes for CASSTRDVLNYGYTF.

This clone has only one observation. The chain uses TRBV4-3 and TRBJ2-2; D call uncertain. This CDR3 is 13 amino acids long. Trimming stripped 0 bases from V and 8 bases from J, with 7 bases between. CDR1 LGHNA and CDR2 YSLEER come from the germline V gene. The CDR3 DNA reads TGCGCCAGCAGCCAAGATTATATGGGGGAGCTGTTTTTT. Translated: CASSQDYMGELFF.

This chain uses TRBV5-1 with TRBJ1-2; D is unresolved. There are 14 residues in the CDR3. The V gene lost 1 base and the J gene lost 4 bases, with 11 bases spanning the gap. Germline CDR1 SGHRS, CDR2 YFSETQ. The CDR3 nucleotides are TGCGCCAGCAGCTTGACAGCCCCGGCCTATGGCTACACCTTC. Residues: CASSLTAPAYGYTF.

The chain uses TRBV7-9 and TRBJ2-1; 8 bases map to TRBD1. Trimming took 3 bases from V and 7 from J; bases not matched to a gene: 11. This CDR3 has 16 residues. Germline V gene lookup returns CDR1 SEHNR and CDR2 FQNEAQ (reference sequence). The CDR3, as DNA: TGTGCCAGCAGCTTGGCACCGGGACAGGCGACGAATGAGCAGTTCTTC. Residues: CASSLAPGQATNEQFF. The whole variable domain, remainder taken from reference TRBV7-9 and TRBJ2-1, is DTGVSQNPRHKITKRGQNVTFRCDPISEHNRLYWYRQTLGQGPEFLTYFQNEAQLEKSRLLSDRFSAERPKGSFSTLEIQRTEQGDSAMYLCASSLAPGQATNEQFFGPGTRLTVL.

This chain joins TRBV11-2 and TRBJ2-7; unclear D gene. V was pared by 2 bases and J by 3 bases, with 11 bases between. The length of the CDR3 is 14 residues. The V gene's germline CDR1 is SGHAT and CDR2 FQNNGV. The CDR3 DNA reads as TGTGCCAGCAGCTTAAGGAGCTTCGACTACGAGCAGTACTTC. This encodes CASSLRSFDYEQYF.

The V gene is TRBV5-7, the J gene TRBJ1-2, with TRBD1 matching over 7 bases. TRBV5-7 is marked as an open reading frame, function uncertain. This CDR3 is 13 amino acids long. After removal of 3 bases from V and 8 bases from J, the junction contained 7 bases not matched to a gene. The CDR3 nucleotides are TGTGCCAGCAGCTCAACAGGGGCTAGCGGCTACACCTTC. Amino acids: CASSSTGASGYTF.